The present TCR beta chain was sequenced within a study of Graves' ophthalmopathy and Graves' hyperthyroidism. Study-wide context: Samples of peripheral blood were obtained at initial diagnosis, prior to treatment of any kind.

The CDR3 covers 14 residues. CDR1 and CDR2 (germline): MDHEN, SYDVKM. Trimming removed 6 bases from V and 2 bases from J, with 14 bases in between. This clonotype was recorded many times. From RNA, the CDR3 regions of TCR beta chains were amplified and sequenced. First-round RT-PCR used HTBI primers; second-round multiplex PCR followed. TCRdb re-derived calls from the multiplex PCR reads in MiXCR, one entry per CDR3 protein. The sample includes about 220,000 distinct CDR3 sequences, 20% to 25% of them seen just once. This clonotype originated in a woman in her forties or fifties with Graves' ophthalmopathy. V and J are TRBV28 and TRBJ2-7, with D unresolved. The sample was peripheral blood. CDR3 nucleotide sequence: TGTGCCAGCAGGCCGTCGGTACTTACCTACGAGCAGTACTTC. Its protein is CASRPSVLTYEQYF.